This section outlines one T cell receptor (beta chain) sequence together with its context. The antigen is undetermined. The sample belongs to a study of vaccination effects on CD4 cells after COVID-19. Some clones are missing from TCRdb's copy, which holds only in-frame ones; the method was immunoSEQ multiplex PCR. The sample lists some 22,000 clones; about 76% were seen once. Sequencing followed a ViraFEST assay step that expanded antigen-specific CD4+ T cells with viral peptide pools. Subsequent to a culture period of under 11 days, CD4+ T cells were isolated. The vaccine recipients had no prior SARS-CoV-2 infection, with negative nucleocapsid antibodies. This TCR derives from a human donor who received a COVID-19 vaccine. The input for sequencing was CD4+ T cells from PBMCs cultured with SARS-CoV-2 spike peptides, taken before COVID-19 vaccination.

The CDR3 loop reads CASSLAGGTDTQYF. CDR3 DNA sequence: TGTGCCAGCAGCTTAGCGGGGGGGACGGATACGCAGTATTTT. The J gene is TRBJ2-3, the V gene TRBV7-9; 7 bases fit TRBD2. The germline V gene has CDR1 SEHNR and CDR2 FQNEAQ (reference sequence). The CDR3 spans 14 residues. V trimming: 0 bases; J trimming: 6 bases; junction bases outside the gene matches: 3.